These T cell receptor beta chains were read from a single sample in a study of cytomegalovirus exposure and HLA in healthy donors. TCRdb's copy holds only in-frame clones and misses some; the assay was immunoSEQ multiplex PCR. Of tens of thousands of clones in the sample, around three quarters were seen once. The source material was PBMCs. All receptors come from a woman aged 45-65 years in good health and CMV-seropositive. CDR3s include the opening cysteine and the closing phenylalanine or tryptophan. A D gene is named only where the DNA matches it firmly. Rows may omit the clone size; those that give it use once, few, many or a size class.

V gene	D gene	J gene	clone size	CDR3 protein	CDR3 DNA
TRBV12-5	NA	TRBJ2-1	NA	CASGSERNEQFF	TGTGCTAGTGGTTCCGAGAGGAATGAGCAGTTCTTC
TRBV18	TRBD1	TRBJ2-1	once	CASSRRQGAVDEQFF	TGTGCCAGCTCCAGGCGGCAGGGGGCGGTCGATGAGCAGTTCTTC
TRBV7-2	NA	TRBJ2-3	NA	CASSSPKQRATDTQYF	TGTGCCAGCAGCTCCCCCAAACAGCGGGCCACAGATACGCAGTATTTT
TRBV15	TRBD1	TRBJ2-1	few	CATSRGRQGNEQFF	TGTGCCACCAGCAGAGGTCGACAGGGAAACGAGCAGTTCTTC
TRBV7-9	NA	TRBJ2-7	once	CASSLGRRGSIYEQYF	TGTGCCAGCAGCTTAGGACGCCGAGGATCCATCTACGAGCAGTACTTC
TRBV5-8	TRBD1	TRBJ1-6	NA	CASNHRDRLPNSPLHF	TGTGCCAGCAATCACCGGGACAGGCTGCCGAATTCACCCCTCCACTTT
TRBV28	NA	TRBJ2-3	NA	CASSLLWGETDTQYF	TGTGCCAGCAGTTTATTGTGGGGGGAGACAGATACGCAGTATTTT
TRBV28	NA	TRBJ1-3	NA	CASSLFISGNTIYF	TGTGCCAGCAGTTTATTTATCTCTGGAAACACCATATATTTT
TRBV30	TRBD2	TRBJ2-3	NA	CAWSSGLGRTDTQYF	TGTGCCTGGAGTTCGGGACTAGGAAGAACAGATACGCAGTATTTT
TRBV28	NA	TRBJ1-6	NA	CASSRISSYNSPLHF	TGTGCCAGCAGTCGTATTAGCTCCTATAATTCACCCCTCCACTTT
TRBV7-2	NA	TRBJ1-2	NA	CASSLERGTYGYTF	TGTGCCAGCAGCTTAGAGAGAGGAACCTATGGCTACACCTTC
TRBV9	NA	TRBJ2-1	NA	CASSPQGYNEQFF	TGTGCCAGCAGCCCACAGGGTTACAATGAGCAGTTCTTC
TRBV28	TRBD2	TRBJ2-5	NA	CANSLPTSGQETQYF	TGTGCCAACAGTTTACCGACTAGCGGCCAAGAGACCCAGTACTTC
TRBV28	NA	TRBJ2-3	NA	CASSPNGVSTDTQYF	TGTGCCAGCAGTCCAAACGGGGTTAGCACAGATACGCAGTATTTT
TRBV4-1	TRBD1	TRBJ2-5	NA	CASSRMGDRVGETQYF	TGCGCCAGCAGCCGGATGGGGGACAGGGTAGGCGAGACCCAGTACTTC
TRBV4-1	TRBD1	TRBJ2-7	NA	CASSQAPGQGRGEQYF	TGCGCCAGCAGCCAAGCCCCGGGACAGGGTCGGGGGGAGCAGTACTTC
TRBV4-2	TRBD1	TRBJ1-2	once	CASSQERDSNYGYTF	TGTGCCAGCAGCCAAGAAAGGGACAGTAACTATGGCTACACCTTC
TRBV9	TRBD2	TRBJ2-5	NA	CASSPRDSGSGGQETQYF	TGTGCCAGCAGCCCTCGCGATAGCGGGAGTGGGGGCCAAGAGACCCAGTACTTC
TRBV29-1	TRBD2	TRBJ2-7	NA	CSVSRGLAGGGEQYF	TGCAGCGTTTCCCGGGGCTTAGCGGGAGGAGGTGAGCAGTACTTC
TRBV11-2	NA	TRBJ2-1	few	CASRRELSFDEQFF	TGTGCCAGCAGACGGGAGTTGTCTTTTGATGAGCAGTTCTTC
TRBV29-1	TRBD1	TRBJ1-1	NA	CSVARGLNTEAFF	TGCAGCGTTGCCAGGGGGCTGAATACTGAAGCTTTCTTT
TRBV21-1	NA	TRBJ2-1	NA	CASSKGKGHYHEQFF	TGTGCCAGCAGCAAAGGAAAGGGGCACTACCATGAGCAGTTCTTC
TRBV28	NA	TRBJ2-7	NA	CASSTRKTGGSYEQYF	TGTGCCAGCAGTACAAGAAAGACAGGAGGAAGCTACGAGCAGTACTTC
TRBV4-1	TRBD1	TRBJ1-5	few	CASSQAFGQTGGNQPQHF	TGCGCCAGCAGCCAAGCGTTTGGCCAAACAGGGGGCAATCAGCCCCAGCATTTT
TRBV5-1	NA	TRBJ1-6	NA	CASSKKEDSPLHF	TGCGCCAGCAGCAAAAAGGAGGATTCACCCCTCCACTTT
TRBV4-2	NA	TRBJ2-1	once	CASSQDRAFSYNEQFF	TGTGCCAGCAGCCAAGATCGAGCCTTTTCCTACAATGAGCAGTTCTTC
TRBV6-5	NA	TRBJ1-1	NA	CASSRRGVETEAFF	TGTGCCAGCAGTCGTCGGGGGGTGGAAACTGAAGCTTTCTTT
TRBV6-6	NA	TRBJ1-5	NA	CASSTGDQPQHF	TGTGCCAGCAGTACAGGTGATCAGCCCCAGCATTTT
TRBV29-1	NA	TRBJ2-7	NA	CSVRKGDWEQYF	TGCAGCGTCAGAAAGGGGGATTGGGAGCAGTACTTC
TRBV11-2	NA	TRBJ1-2	NA	CASSLGAGMSYTF	TGTGCCAGCAGCTTAGGGGCAGGGATGAGCTACACCTTC
TRBV7-9	NA	TRBJ1-1	few	CSSSLGTTGWGTEAFF	TGTTCCAGCAGCTTAGGGACCACAGGGTGGGGAACTGAAGCTTTCTTT
TRBV5-4	TRBD1	TRBJ2-6	NA	CASSLGGQTAGANVLTF	TGTGCCAGCAGCTTGGGGGGACAGACAGCTGGGGCCAACGTCCTGACTTTC
TRBV9	TRBD1	TRBJ2-3	NA	CASSDRDRGLPSTDTQYF	TGTGCCAGCAGCGACCGGGACAGGGGGCTACCTAGCACAGATACGCAGTATTTT
TRBV7-9	TRBD1	TRBJ1-2	NA	CASSLVGGGNGYTF	TGTGCCAGCAGCTTAGTCGGAGGGGGCAATGGCTACACCTTC
TRBV18	TRBD1	TRBJ2-7	NA	CASSLGQTYEQYF	TGTGCCAGCTCGCTGGGACAGACCTACGAGCAGTACTTC
TRBV5-6	NA	TRBJ1-2	NA	CASSPGWGANYGYTF	TGTGCCAGCAGCCCGGGATGGGGGGCTAACTATGGCTACACCTTC
TRBV7-9	TRBD1	TRBJ2-1	NA	CASSQRGQGAPEQFF	TGTGCCAGCAGCCAACGGGGACAGGGGGCGCCTGAGCAGTTCTTC